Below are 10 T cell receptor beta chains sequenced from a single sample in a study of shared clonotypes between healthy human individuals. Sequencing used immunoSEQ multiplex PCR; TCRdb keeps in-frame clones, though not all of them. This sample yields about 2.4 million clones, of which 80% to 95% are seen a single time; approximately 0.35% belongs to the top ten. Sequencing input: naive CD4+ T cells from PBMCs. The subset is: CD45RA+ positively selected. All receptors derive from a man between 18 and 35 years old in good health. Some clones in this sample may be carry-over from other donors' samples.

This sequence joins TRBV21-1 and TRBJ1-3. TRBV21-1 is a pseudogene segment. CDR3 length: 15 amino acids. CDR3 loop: CASSQPGGGGNTIYF. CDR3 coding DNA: TGTGCCAGCAGCCAGCCGGGGGGAGGTGGAAACACCATATATTTT.

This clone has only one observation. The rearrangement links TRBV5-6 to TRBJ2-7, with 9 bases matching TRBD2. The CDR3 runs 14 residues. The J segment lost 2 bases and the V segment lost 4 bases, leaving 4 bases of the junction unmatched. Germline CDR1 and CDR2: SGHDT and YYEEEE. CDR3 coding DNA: TGTGCCAGCAGCGGCGGGAGGGCCACCTACGAGCAGTACTTC. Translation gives CASSGGRATYEQYF.

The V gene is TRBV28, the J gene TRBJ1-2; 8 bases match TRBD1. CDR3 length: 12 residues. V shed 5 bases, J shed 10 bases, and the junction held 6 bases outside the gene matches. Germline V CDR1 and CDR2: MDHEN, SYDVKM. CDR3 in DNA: TGTGCCAGCAGTAATACAGGGGGTTACTACACCTTC. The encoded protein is CASSNTGGYYTF.

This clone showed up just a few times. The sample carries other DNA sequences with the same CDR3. CDR3 nucleotides: TGCGCCAGCAGCTTGGGACAGGAAGAGACCCAGTACTTC. Its translation: CASSLGQEETQYF. This chain links TRBV5-1 with TRBJ2-5; a weak D match, TRBD1 (6 bases). Deletions cut 0 bases from V and 3 bases from J, with 6 bases between. The CDR3 is 13 amino acids. Per the germline V gene, CDR1 is SGHRS and CDR2 is YFSETQ.

The CDR3 DNA reads as TGTGCCAGCAGGGAGACTAGGGGGTTGGATGAGCAGTTCTTC. Translating gives CASRETRGLDEQFF. This chain uses TRBV2 with TRBJ2-1, with D possibly called TRBD1 or TRBD2 (6 bases each). Germline V gene sequence: CDR1 SNHLY, CDR2 FYNNEI. The V end was cut by 6 bases, the J end by 8 bases, with 17 bases between. The CDR3 consists of 14 residues.

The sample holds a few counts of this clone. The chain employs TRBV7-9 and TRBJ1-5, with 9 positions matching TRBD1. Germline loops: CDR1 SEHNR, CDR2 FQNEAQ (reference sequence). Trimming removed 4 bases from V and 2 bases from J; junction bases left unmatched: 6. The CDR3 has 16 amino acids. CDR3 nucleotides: TGTGCCAGCAGCTGGACAGGGGATGGGGGCAATCAGCCCCAGCATTTT. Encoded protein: CASSWTGDGGNQPQHF.

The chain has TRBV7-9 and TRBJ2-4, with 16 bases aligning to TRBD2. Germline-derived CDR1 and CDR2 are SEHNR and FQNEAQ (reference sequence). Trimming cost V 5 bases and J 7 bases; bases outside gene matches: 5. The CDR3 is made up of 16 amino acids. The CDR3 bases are TGTGCCAGCAGCCGGGGACTAGCGGGAGGGCCGAACATTCAGTACTTC. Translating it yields CASSRGLAGGPNIQYF.

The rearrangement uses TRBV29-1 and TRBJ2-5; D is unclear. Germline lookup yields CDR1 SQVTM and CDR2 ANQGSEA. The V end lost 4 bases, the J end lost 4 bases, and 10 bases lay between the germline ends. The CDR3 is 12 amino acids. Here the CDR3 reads CSVAAARETQYF. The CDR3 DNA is TGCAGCGTTGCGGCAGCACGAGAGACCCAGTACTTC.

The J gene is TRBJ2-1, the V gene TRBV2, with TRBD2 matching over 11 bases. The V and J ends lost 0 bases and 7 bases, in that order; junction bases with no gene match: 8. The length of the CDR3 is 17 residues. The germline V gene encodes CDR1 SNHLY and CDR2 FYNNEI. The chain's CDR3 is CASSEAPASGRFNEQFF. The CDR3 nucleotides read TGTGCCAGCAGTGAAGCGCCGGCTAGCGGGAGGTTTAATGAGCAGTTCTTC.

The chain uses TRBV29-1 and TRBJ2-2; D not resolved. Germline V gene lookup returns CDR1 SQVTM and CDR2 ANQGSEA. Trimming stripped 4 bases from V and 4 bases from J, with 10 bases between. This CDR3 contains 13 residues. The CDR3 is CSVGPLSTGELFF. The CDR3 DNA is TGCAGCGTTGGACCCCTAAGCACCGGGGAGCTGTTTTTT.